This entry describes one TCR beta chain. Stated treatment: oral pan-JAK inhibitor, 5-10 mg twice daily. The data stem from a study of CD8+ T cells in alopecia areata. As the sequencing template, cDNA was produced by extracting RNA and reverse transcribing it. This table comes from immunoSEQ multiplex PCR, and its TCRdb copy is limited to in-frame clones, with some not included. The repertoire includes hundreds of thousands of clones, roughly three fifths of them detected once, and 0.95% to 1.5% sits in the top ten. The receptor's source is a human donor with alopecia areata. Sequences were derived from CD4+ T cells sorted from blood, sampled between weeks 43 and 45, from a patient treated with tofacitinib.

The CDR3 loop reads CAWSVEENTEAFF. Written as DNA, the CDR3 is TGTGCCTGGAGTGTAGAAGAGAACACTGAAGCTTTCTTT. This rearrangement joins TRBV30 to TRBJ1-1; D is unclear. Trimming shortened V by 0 bases and J by 1 base, and 6 bases separated the two germline ends. This CDR3 comprises 13 residues. Germline V gene lookup returns CDR1 GTSNPN and CDR2 SVGIG (reference sequence). The variable domain in full, completed from reference TRBV30 and TRBJ1-1, reads SQTIHQWPATLVQPVGSPLSLECTVEGTSNPNLYWYRQAAGRGLQLLFYSVGIGQISSEVPQNLSASRPQDRQFILSSKKLLLSDSGFYLCAWSVEENTEAFFGQGTRLTVV.